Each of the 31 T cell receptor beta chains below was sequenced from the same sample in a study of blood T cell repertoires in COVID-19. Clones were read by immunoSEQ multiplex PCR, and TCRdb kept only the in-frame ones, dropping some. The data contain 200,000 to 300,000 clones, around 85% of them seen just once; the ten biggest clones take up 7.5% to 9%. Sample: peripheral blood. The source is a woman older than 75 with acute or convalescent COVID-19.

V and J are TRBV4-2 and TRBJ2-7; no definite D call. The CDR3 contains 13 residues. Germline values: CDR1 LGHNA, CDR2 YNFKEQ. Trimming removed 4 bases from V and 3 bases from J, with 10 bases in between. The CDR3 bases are TGTGCCAGCAGCCCTGAGCCCGACTACGAGCAGTACTTC. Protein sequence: CASSPEPDYEQYF.

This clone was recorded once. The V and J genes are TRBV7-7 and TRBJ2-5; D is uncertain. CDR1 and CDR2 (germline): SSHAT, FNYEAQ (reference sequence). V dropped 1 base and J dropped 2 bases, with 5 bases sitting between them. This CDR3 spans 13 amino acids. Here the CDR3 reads CASSLGQQETQYF. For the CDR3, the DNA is TGTGCCAGCAGCTTAGGGCAGCAAGAGACCCAGTACTTC.

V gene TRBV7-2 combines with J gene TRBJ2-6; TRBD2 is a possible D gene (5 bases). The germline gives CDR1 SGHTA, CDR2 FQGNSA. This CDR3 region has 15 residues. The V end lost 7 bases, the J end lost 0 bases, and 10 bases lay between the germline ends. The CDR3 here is CASNRGSSGANVLTF. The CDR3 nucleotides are TGTGCCAGCAACCGGGGAAGCTCTGGGGCCAACGTCCTGACTTTC.

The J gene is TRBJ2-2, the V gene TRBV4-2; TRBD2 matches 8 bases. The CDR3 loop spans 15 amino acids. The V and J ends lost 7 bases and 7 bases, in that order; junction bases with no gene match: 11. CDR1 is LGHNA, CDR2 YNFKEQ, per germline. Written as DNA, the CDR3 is TGTGCCAGCACCTTCGAGGAGCGGGGGTACGGGGAGCTGTTTTTT. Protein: CASTFEERGYGELFF.

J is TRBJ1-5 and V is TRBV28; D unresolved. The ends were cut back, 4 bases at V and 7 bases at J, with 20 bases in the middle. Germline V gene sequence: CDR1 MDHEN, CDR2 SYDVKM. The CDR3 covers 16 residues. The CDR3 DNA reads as TGTGCCAGCAGTTCCCCATCGGCGGGTCGGGCACAGCCCCAGCATTTT. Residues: CASSSPSAGRAQPQHF.

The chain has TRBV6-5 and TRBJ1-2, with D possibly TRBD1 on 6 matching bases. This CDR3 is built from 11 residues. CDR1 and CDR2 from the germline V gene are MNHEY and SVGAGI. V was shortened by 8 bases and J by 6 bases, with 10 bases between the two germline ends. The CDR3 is CASGDTNGYTF. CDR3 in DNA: TGTGCCAGCGGGGACACCAATGGCTACACCTTC.

The CDR3 loop is CASSPAQGYTGELFF. The CDR3 DNA is TGCGCCAGCAGCCCGGCACAGGGCTACACCGGGGAGCTGTTTTTT. The chain uses TRBV5-1 and TRBJ2-2, with a possible D match to TRBD1 (6 bases). V lost 4 bases, J lost 3 bases, and 13 bases lay in between. The CDR3 totals 15 residues. The germline gives CDR1 SGHRS, CDR2 YFSETQ.

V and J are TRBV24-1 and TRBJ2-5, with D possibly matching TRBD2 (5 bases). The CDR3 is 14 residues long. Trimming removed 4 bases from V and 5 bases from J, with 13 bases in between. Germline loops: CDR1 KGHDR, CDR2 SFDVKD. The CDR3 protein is CATSETGIPETQYF. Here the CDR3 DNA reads TGTGCCACCAGTGAAACCGGGATCCCGGAGACCCAGTACTTC.

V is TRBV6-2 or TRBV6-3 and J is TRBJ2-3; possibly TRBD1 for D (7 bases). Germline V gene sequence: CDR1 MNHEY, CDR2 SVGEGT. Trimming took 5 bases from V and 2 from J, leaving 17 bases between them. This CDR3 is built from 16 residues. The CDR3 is CASSTPRGQTTDTQYF. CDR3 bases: TGTGCCAGCAGTACCCCGCGGGGACAGACCACAGATACGCAGTATTTT.

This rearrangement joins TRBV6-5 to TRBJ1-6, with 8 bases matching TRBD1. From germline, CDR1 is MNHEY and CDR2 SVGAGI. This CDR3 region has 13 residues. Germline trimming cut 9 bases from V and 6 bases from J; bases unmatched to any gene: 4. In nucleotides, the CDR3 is TGTGCCAGTGGACAGGGAATTAATTCACCCCTCCACTTT. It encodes CASGQGINSPLHF.

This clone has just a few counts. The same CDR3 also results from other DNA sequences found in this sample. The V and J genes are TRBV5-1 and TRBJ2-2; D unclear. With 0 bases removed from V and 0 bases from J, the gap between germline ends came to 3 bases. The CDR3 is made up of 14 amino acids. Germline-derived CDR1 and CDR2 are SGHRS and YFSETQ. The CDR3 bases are TGCGCCAGCAGCTTGGCTTCGAACACCGGGGAGCTGTTTTTT. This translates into CASSLASNTGELFF.

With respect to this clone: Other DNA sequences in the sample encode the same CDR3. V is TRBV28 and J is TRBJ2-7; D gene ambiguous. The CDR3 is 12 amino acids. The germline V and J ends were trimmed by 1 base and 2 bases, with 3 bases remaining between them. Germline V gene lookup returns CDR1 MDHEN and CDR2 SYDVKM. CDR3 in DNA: TGTGCCAGCAGTTTATCCGCCTACGAGCAGTACTTC. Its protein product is CASSLSAYEQYF.

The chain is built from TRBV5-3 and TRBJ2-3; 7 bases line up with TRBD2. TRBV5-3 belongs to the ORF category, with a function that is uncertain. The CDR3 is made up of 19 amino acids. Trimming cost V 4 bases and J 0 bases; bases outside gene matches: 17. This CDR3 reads CARSPSLAALTTSTDTQYF. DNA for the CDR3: TGTGCCAGAAGCCCTTCTCTAGCGGCCCTTACTACTAGCACAGATACGCAGTATTTT.

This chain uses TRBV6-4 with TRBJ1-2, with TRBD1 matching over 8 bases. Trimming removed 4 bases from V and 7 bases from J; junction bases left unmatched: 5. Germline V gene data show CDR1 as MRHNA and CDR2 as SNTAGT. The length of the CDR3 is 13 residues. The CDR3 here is CASSAGQGGGYTF. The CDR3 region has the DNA TGTGCCAGCAGTGCAGGACAGGGTGGTGGCTACACCTTC.

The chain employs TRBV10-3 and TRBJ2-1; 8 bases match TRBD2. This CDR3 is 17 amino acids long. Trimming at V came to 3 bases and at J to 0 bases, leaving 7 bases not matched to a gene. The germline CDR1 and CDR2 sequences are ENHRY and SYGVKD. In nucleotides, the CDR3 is TGTGCCATCAGTGACGCCCTAGCGGGCAGCTCCTACAATGAGCAGTTCTTC. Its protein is CAISDALAGSSYNEQFF.

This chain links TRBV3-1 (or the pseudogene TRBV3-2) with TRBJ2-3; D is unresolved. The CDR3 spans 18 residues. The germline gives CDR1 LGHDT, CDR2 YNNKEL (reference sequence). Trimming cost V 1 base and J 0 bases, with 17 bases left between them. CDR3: CASSQVHSTYTSTDTQYF. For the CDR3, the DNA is TGTGCCAGCAGCCAAGTCCACTCCACGTATACTAGCACAGATACGCAGTATTTT.

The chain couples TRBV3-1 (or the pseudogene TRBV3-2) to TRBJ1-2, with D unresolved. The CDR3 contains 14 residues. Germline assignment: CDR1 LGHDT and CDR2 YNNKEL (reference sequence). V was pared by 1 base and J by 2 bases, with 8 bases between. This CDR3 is CASSQAVTNYGYTF. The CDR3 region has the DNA TGTGCCAGCAGCCAAGCAGTGACAAACTATGGCTACACCTTC.

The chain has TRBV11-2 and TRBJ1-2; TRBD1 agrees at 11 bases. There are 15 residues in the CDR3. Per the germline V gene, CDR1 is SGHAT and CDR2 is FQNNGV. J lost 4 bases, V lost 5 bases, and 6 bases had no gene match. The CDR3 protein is CASSTRDRGGYGYTF. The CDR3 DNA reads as TGTGCCAGCAGCACCCGGGACAGGGGGGGCTATGGCTACACCTTC.

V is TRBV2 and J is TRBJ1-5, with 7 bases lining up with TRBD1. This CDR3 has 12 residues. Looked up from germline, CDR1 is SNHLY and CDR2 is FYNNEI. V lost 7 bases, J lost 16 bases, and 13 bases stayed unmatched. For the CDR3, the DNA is TGTGCCAGCAAGCTAGAGGGGGCCTCATTACATTTT. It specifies CASKLEGASLHF.

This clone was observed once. In nucleotides, the CDR3 is TGTGCCACTCAACTTACAGGGGCTACTGAAGCTTTCTTT. Its translation: CATQLTGATEAFF. The rearrangement uses TRBV6-5 and TRBJ1-1; 7 nucleotides align to TRBD1. CDR1 and CDR2 from the germline V gene are MNHEY and SVGAGI. Germline trimming cut 10 bases from V and 5 bases from J; bases unmatched to any gene: 10. The CDR3 has 13 amino acids.

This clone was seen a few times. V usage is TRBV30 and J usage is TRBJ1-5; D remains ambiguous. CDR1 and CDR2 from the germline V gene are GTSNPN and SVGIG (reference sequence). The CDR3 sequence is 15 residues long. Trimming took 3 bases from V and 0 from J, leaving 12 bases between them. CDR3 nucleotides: TGTGCCTGGAGCAGGCCACCTTATAGCAATCAGCCCCAGCATTTT. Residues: CAWSRPPYSNQPQHF.

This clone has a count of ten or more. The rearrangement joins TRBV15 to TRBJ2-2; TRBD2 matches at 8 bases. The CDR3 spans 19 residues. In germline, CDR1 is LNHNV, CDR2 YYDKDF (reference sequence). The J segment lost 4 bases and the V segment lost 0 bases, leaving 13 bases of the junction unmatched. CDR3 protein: CATSRDILLGREATGELFF. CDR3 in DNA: TGTGCCACCAGCAGAGATATCCTACTGGGGCGGGAGGCCACCGGGGAGCTGTTTTTT. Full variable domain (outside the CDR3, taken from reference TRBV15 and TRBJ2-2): DAMVIQNPRYQVTQFGKPVTLSCSQTLNHNVMYWYQQKSSQAPKLLFHYYDKDFNNEADTPDNFQSRRPNTSFCFLDIRSPGLGDTAMYLCATSRDILLGREATGELFFGEGSRLTVL.

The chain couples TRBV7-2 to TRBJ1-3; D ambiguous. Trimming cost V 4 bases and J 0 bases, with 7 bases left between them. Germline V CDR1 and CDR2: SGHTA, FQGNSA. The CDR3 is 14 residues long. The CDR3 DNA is TGTGCCAGCAGCTCACAGATCTCTGGAAACACCATATATTTT. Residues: CASSSQISGNTIYF.

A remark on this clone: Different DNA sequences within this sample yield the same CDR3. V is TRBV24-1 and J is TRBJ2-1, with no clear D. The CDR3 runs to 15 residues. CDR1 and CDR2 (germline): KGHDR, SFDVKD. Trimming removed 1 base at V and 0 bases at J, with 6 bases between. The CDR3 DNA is TGTGCCACCAGTGATTTTCACAGCTCCTACAATGAGCAGTTCTTC. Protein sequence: CATSDFHSSYNEQFF.

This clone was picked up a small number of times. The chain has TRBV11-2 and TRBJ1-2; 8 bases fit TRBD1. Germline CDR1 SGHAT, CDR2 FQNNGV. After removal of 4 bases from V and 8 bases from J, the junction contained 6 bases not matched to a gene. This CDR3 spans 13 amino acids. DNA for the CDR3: TGTGCCAGCAGCTCGCAGGGGGCTCACGGCTACACCTTC. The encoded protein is CASSSQGAHGYTF.

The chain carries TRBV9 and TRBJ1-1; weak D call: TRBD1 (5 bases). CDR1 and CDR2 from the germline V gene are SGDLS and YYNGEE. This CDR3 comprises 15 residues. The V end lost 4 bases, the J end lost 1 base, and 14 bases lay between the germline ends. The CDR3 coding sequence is TGTGCCAGCAGCACCCAGGGTTTGGGGAACACTGAAGCTTTCTTT. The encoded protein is CASSTQGLGNTEAFF.

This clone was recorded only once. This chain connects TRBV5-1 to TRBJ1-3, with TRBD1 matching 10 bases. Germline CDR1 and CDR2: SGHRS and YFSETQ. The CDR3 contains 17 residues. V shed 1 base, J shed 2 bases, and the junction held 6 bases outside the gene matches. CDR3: CASSLSGTGATGNTIYF. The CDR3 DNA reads TGCGCCAGCAGCTTGAGCGGGACAGGGGCCACTGGAAACACCATATATTTT.

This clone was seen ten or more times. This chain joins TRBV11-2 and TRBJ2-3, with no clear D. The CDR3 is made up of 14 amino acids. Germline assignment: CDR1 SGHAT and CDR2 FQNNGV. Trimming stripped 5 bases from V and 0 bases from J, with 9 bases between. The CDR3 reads CASSPLSSTDTQYF. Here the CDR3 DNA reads TGTGCCAGCAGCCCCTTGAGTAGCACAGATACGCAGTATTTT.

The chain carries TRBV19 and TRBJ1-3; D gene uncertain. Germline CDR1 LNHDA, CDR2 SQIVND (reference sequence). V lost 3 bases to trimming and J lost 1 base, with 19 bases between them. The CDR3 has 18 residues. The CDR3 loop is CASSITLRTSGSGNTIYF. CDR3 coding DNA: TGTGCCAGTAGTATCACCCTGAGGACTTCGGGTTCTGGAAACACCATATATTTT.

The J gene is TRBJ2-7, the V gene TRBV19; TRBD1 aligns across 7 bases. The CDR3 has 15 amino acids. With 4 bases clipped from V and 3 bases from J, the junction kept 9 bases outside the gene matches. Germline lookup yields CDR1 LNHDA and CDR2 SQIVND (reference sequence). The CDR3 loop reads CASSTQDRANYEQYF. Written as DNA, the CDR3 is TGTGCCAGTAGTACCCAAGACAGGGCCAACTACGAGCAGTACTTC.

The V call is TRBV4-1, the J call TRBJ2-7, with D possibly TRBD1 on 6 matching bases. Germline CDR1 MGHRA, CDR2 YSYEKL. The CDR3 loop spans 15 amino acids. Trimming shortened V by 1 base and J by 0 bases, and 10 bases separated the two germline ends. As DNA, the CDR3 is TGCGCCAGCAGCCAAGTAACAGGGACCTCCTACGAGCAGTACTTC. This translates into CASSQVTGTSYEQYF.